Below are 8 T cell receptor beta chains sequenced from a single sample in a study of OX40 agonist ivuxolimab in advanced cancers. Assay: immunoSEQ multiplex PCR; the TCRdb copy retains only in-frame clones and omits some. The data contain 37,000 or so clones, more than 85% of them seen just once; the ten biggest clones take up roughly 2.4%. Material: CD4+ or CD8+ T cells sorted from blood, obtained in a trial of the OX40 agonist ivuxolimab. The receptors were sampled from an adult with an advanced solid tumor such as melanoma, head and neck, liver or kidney cancer.

V and J are TRBV7-6 and TRBJ2-3; 10 bases match TRBD1. The germline CDR1 and CDR2 sequences are SGHVS and FNYEAQ. After removal of 4 bases from V and 6 bases from J, the junction contained 10 bases not matched to a gene. The length of the CDR3 is 16 residues. CDR3 sequence (DNA): TGTGCCAGCAGCTACCCTAGGGACAGGGGAGGGGATACGCAGTATTTT. Its protein product is CASSYPRDRGGDTQYF.

The chain recombines TRBV13 with TRBJ1-3, with D unresolved. V was clipped by 5 bases and J by 0 bases, with 14 bases between them. CDR3 length: 16 amino acids. Germline assignment: CDR1 PRHDT and CDR2 FYEKMQ (reference sequence). Here the CDR3 DNA reads TGTGCCAGCAGCCGATTTCAGCGGGCCTCTGGAAACACCATATATTTT. Translation: CASSRFQRASGNTIYF.

This rearrangement joins TRBV7-9 to TRBJ1-6; no clear D gene. The CDR3 contains 13 residues. V lost 2 bases to trimming and J lost 7 bases, with 6 bases between them. CDR1 SEHNR and CDR2 FQNEAQ come from the germline V gene (reference sequence). CDR3 amino acids: CASSLRGNSPLHF. DNA for the CDR3: TGTGCCAGCAGCTTACGGGGAAATTCACCCCTCCACTTT.

The chain couples TRBV5-1 to TRBJ2-2, with D unclear. The ends were cut back, 0 bases at V and 1 base at J, with 4 bases in the middle. The CDR3 is 14 residues long. From germline, CDR1 is SGHRS and CDR2 YFSETQ. CDR3 sequence: CASSLGQNTGELFF. The CDR3, as DNA: TGCGCCAGCAGCTTGGGACAGAACACCGGGGAGCTGTTTTTT. The variable domain in full, with the rest retrieved from reference TRBV5-1 and TRBJ2-2, is KAGVTQTPRYLIKTRGQQVTLSCSPISGHRSVSWYQQTPGQGLQFLFEYFSETQRNKGNFPGRFSGRQFSNSRSEMNVSTLELGDSALYLCASSLGQNTGELFFGEGSRLTVL.

This clone has more than one count but fewer than ten. An end of the junction does not agree with germline; a read error may underlie this. The same CDR3 arises from other DNA sequences in this sample as well. The chain combines TRBV7-2 with TRBJ2-7; the D is unclear. CDR1 SGHTA and CDR2 FQGNSA come from the germline V gene. The CDR3 sequence is 15 residues long. CDR3 sequence (DNA): TGTGCTAGCAGCTTAGCCCCGGGCAGTACCTACGAGCAGTACTTC. It codes for CASSLAPGSTYEQYF.

V usage is TRBV13 and J usage is TRBJ2-7; either TRBD1 or TRBD2 may supply D (5 bases each). V lost 8 bases to trimming and J lost 7 bases, with 21 bases between them. Germline V lookup: CDR1 PRHDT, CDR2 FYEKMQ (reference sequence). The CDR3 runs to 14 residues. CDR3 bases: TGTGCCAGCTATCTAGGGACCCTAGACGGGGAGCAGTACTTC. Amino acids: CASYLGTLDGEQYF. Based on the CDR3 plus reference TRBV13 and TRBJ2-7, the full variable domain is AAGVIQSPRHLIKEKRETATLKCYPIPRHDTVYWYQQGPGQDPQFLISFYEKMQSDKGSIPDRFSAQQFSDYHSELNMSSLELGDSALYFCASYLGTLDGEQYFGPGTRLTVT.

This rearrangement joins TRBV13 to TRBJ2-7, with D perhaps matching TRBD1 or TRBD2 (5 bases each). Trimming took 3 bases from V and 7 from J, leaving 7 bases between them. Germline lookup yields CDR1 PRHDT and CDR2 FYEKMQ (reference sequence). The CDR3 covers 11 residues. The CDR3 loop reads CASSLRGEQYF. The CDR3 DNA reads TGTGCCAGCAGCTTGAGGGGTGAGCAGTACTTC.

J is TRBJ1-4 and V is TRBV5-1, with D unresolved. The germline V gene has CDR1 SGHRS and CDR2 YFSETQ. The V end was cut by 6 bases, the J end by 7 bases, with 19 bases between. The CDR3 runs 15 residues. CDR3 amino acids: CASTMSGQMGEKLFF. CDR3 DNA sequence: TGCGCCAGCACTATGTCAGGCCAGATGGGTGAAAAACTGTTTTTT.